Listed here are 23 T cell receptor beta chains from one sample, sequenced in a study of blood T cell repertoires in COVID-19. Assay used: immunoSEQ multiplex PCR; TCRdb lists only in-frame clones, some missing. Found here are about 150,000 clones, roughly nine tenths of them singletons; the top ten hold roughly 2.2%. The sample comprised peripheral blood. These receptors were taken from a woman between 65 and 79 years old with acute or convalescent COVID-19.

V is TRBV19 and J is TRBJ1-5; TRBD1 agrees at 9 bases. The J segment lost 0 bases and the V segment lost 7 bases, leaving 13 bases of the junction unmatched. This CDR3 comprises 18 residues. Germline-derived CDR1 and CDR2 are LNHDA and SQIVND (reference sequence). CDR3 coding DNA: TGTGCCAGTACGCCGGGACAGGGACTTCTAAATAGCAATCAGCCCCAGCATTTT. It yields the protein CASTPGQGLLNSNQPQHF.

The CDR3 reads CASSLSRSPYNEQFF. The CDR3 coding sequence is TGCGCCAGCAGCTTGTCCAGGTCCCCCTACAATGAGCAGTTCTTC. This chain uses TRBV5-1 with TRBJ2-1; D is ambiguous. Germline-derived CDR1 and CDR2 are SGHRS and YFSETQ. The CDR3 consists of 15 residues. V was cut by 1 base and J by 2 bases, with 10 bases left in between.

The chain has TRBV19 and TRBJ1-1, with D perhaps matching TRBD1 (6 bases). There are 13 residues in the CDR3. Germline CDR1 is LNHDA and CDR2 is SQIVND (reference sequence). V shed 4 bases and J shed 6 bases, with 12 bases lying between them. The CDR3 nucleotides read TGTGCCAGTAGTAGGACGCAGGGGCCTGAAGCTTTCTTT. As protein: CASSRTQGPEAFF.

This clone has more than one count but fewer than ten. The chain recombines TRBV6-5 with TRBJ2-1; 8 bases are a match to TRBD1. The CDR3 spans 15 residues. Germline V gives CDR1 MNHEY, CDR2 SVGAGI. J lost 4 bases, V lost 2 bases, and 4 bases had no gene match. The CDR3 bases are TGTGCCAGCAGTTACGACAGGGGTAATTACAATGAGCAGTTCTTC. This codes for CASSYDRGNYNEQFF.

This chain uses TRBV7-9 with TRBJ1-1, with D possibly being TRBD1 (6 bases). Germline assignment: CDR1 SEHNR and CDR2 FQNEAQ (reference sequence). Trimming removed 6 bases from V and 4 bases from J, with 15 bases in between. The CDR3 extends over 14 amino acids. The CDR3 coding sequence is TGTGCCAGCAGTTCTGGGGGCGGTTTCACTGAAGCTTTCTTT. This translates into CASSSGGGFTEAFF.

The chain recombines TRBV27 with TRBJ2-7; D ambiguous. This CDR3 has 13 residues. Germline CDR1 reads MNHEY; CDR2 reads SMNVEV (reference sequence). V lost 5 bases, J lost 2 bases, and 10 bases lay in between. CDR3 loop: CASSLRVTYEQYF. CDR3 bases: TGTGCCAGCAGTCTAAGAGTCACCTACGAGCAGTACTTC.

The J gene is TRBJ1-1, the V gene TRBV12-3 or TRBV12-4, with D uncertain. V was pared by 2 bases and J by 4 bases, with 8 bases between. The CDR3 has 13 amino acids. CDR3 nucleotide sequence: TGTGCCAGCAGTTTAAATGGAGGCACTGAAGCTTTCTTT. Translated: CASSLNGGTEAFF.

The V call is TRBV3-1 (or the pseudogene TRBV3-2), the J call TRBJ1-1; D ambiguous. Germline assignment: CDR1 LGHDT and CDR2 YNNKEL (reference sequence). Trimming shortened V by 1 base and J by 1 base, and 7 bases separated the two germline ends. The CDR3 covers 14 residues. The CDR3 region is CASSQARGNTEAFF. In DNA form, the CDR3 reads TGTGCCAGCAGCCAAGCAAGAGGGAACACTGAAGCTTTCTTT.

As to this clone: An end of the junction does not agree with germline; a read error may underlie this. The genes are TRBV6-9 and TRBJ2-2; weak D call: TRBD1 (6 bases). The CDR3 is made up of 13 amino acids. CDR1 is MNHGY, CDR2 SVAAGI, per germline. The CDR3 loop reads CASSSQGNRGAVF. Here the CDR3 DNA reads TGTGCCAGCAGTTCACAGGGAAACCGGGGAGCTGTTTTT.

V is TRBV4-2 and J is TRBJ1-2; 9 bases are shared with TRBD1. Trimming took 1 base from V and 8 from J; bases not matched to a gene: 11. This CDR3 contains 16 residues. CDR1 LGHNA and CDR2 YNFKEQ come from the germline V gene. CDR3 sequence: CASSQATGGALRGYTF. As DNA, the CDR3 is TGTGCCAGCAGCCAAGCCACAGGGGGCGCTTTGAGGGGCTACACCTTC.

CDR3 region: CASSYSGGRAGEKLFF. For the CDR3, the DNA is TGTGCCAGCAGTTATTCTGGCGGGAGGGCAGGGGAAAAACTGTTTTTT. The V and J genes are TRBV6-5 and TRBJ1-4; D possibly corresponds to TRBD1 (5 bases). This CDR3 is 16 amino acids long. Germline CDR1 reads MNHEY; CDR2 reads SVGAGI. V lost 3 bases to trimming and J lost 8 bases, with 19 bases between them.

This clone was detected only once. The chain joins TRBV19 to TRBJ1-5; no definite D call. The V gene lost 3 bases and the J gene lost 2 bases, with 14 bases spanning the gap. Germline V lookup: CDR1 LNHDA, CDR2 SQIVND (reference sequence). This CDR3 region has 16 residues. As DNA, the CDR3 is TGTGCCAGTAGTATTATCTCGGGTCTTGGCAATCAGCCCCAGCATTTT. Translating gives CASSIISGLGNQPQHF. Filled out from reference TRBV19 and TRBJ1-5, the complete variable domain reads DGGITQSPKYLFRKEGQNVTLSCEQNLNHDAMYWYRQDPGQGLRLIYYSQIVNDFQKGDIAEGYSVSREKKESFPLTVTSAQKNPTAFYLCASSIISGLGNQPQHFGDGTRLSIL.

This chain uses TRBV5-5 with TRBJ2-1; tentative D call: TRBD2 (5 bases). Germline CDR1 is SGHKS and CDR2 is YYEKEE (reference sequence). V dropped 0 bases and J dropped 2 bases, with 24 bases sitting between them. The CDR3 sequence is 20 residues long. The DNA for the CDR3 is TGTGCCAGCAGCTTGGATCCGGCTAGACGCGGGCGAGGCGCCTACAATGAGCAGTTCTTC. This translates into CASSLDPARRGRGAYNEQFF.

The chain carries TRBV10-1 and TRBJ1-6; D is perhaps TRBD1 (6 bases). The V end lost 8 bases, the J end lost 14 bases, and 25 bases lay between the germline ends. The germline CDR1 and CDR2 sequences are WNHNN and SYGVQD (reference sequence). CDR3 length: 15 residues. CDR3 in DNA: TGCGCCAGCCTGAATCGGGACACCGTATGCCCATCCCTCCACTTT. Translating it yields CASLNRDTVCPSLHF.

This chain connects TRBV19 to TRBJ2-3, with TRBD2 matching over 12 bases. The junction had 13 bases not matched to a gene; V was cut back by 1 base and J by 8 bases. This CDR3 is built from 18 residues. Germline CDR1 and CDR2: LNHDA and SQIVND (reference sequence). The CDR3 region is CASSIAPWTSGARGTQYF. The CDR3 nucleotides read TGTGCCAGTAGTATAGCCCCTTGGACTAGCGGGGCACGAGGTACGCAGTATTTT. Supplemented by reference TRBV19 and TRBJ2-3, the full variable domain reads DGGITQSPKYLFRKEGQNVTLSCEQNLNHDAMYWYRQDPGQGLRLIYYSQIVNDFQKGDIAEGYSVSREKKESFPLTVTSAQKNPTAFYLCASSIAPWTSGARGTQYFGPGTRLTVL.

This sequence joins TRBV4-2 and TRBJ1-1; D gene unclear. From germline, CDR1 is LGHNA and CDR2 YNFKEQ. The CDR3 extends over 15 amino acids. V was shortened by 1 base and J by 0 bases, with 9 bases between the two germline ends. The DNA for the CDR3 is TGTGCCAGCAGCCAAGCAAGCGGAATGAACACTGAAGCTTTCTTT. This translates into CASSQASGMNTEAFF.

In the case of this clone: Additional DNA sequences in this sample encode the identical CDR3. The chain is built from TRBV5-1 and TRBJ2-5; 7 bases fit TRBD2. V dropped 0 bases and J dropped 5; count of bases not matched to a gene: 1. The length of the CDR3 is 13 residues. CDR1 SGHRS and CDR2 YFSETQ come from the germline V gene. CDR3 DNA sequence: TGCGCCAGCAGCTTGGCCGGGGGGGAGACCCAGTACTTC. It specifies CASSLAGGETQYF.

This clone was seen once. The gene calls are TRBV4-1 and TRBJ1-3, with D perhaps TRBD1 (6 bases). Germline V gives CDR1 MGHRA, CDR2 YSYEKL. The CDR3 loop spans 17 amino acids. The V end was cut by 1 base, the J end by 3 bases, with 16 bases between. In DNA form, the CDR3 reads TGCGCCAGCAGCCAAGTGTGGGGGCTCCTGGGTGGAAACACCATATATTTT. This codes for CASSQVWGLLGGNTIYF.

The rearrangement uses TRBV12-3 or TRBV12-4 and TRBJ2-5; unclear D gene. V lost 8 bases to trimming and J lost 3 bases, with 10 bases between them. The CDR3 loop spans 12 amino acids. The chain's CDR3 is CASRRNKETQYF. CDR3 sequence (DNA): TGTGCCAGCCGCAGGAACAAAGAGACCCAGTACTTC.

The chain joins TRBV6-6 to TRBJ2-7; no reliable D call. The CDR3 runs 15 residues. The ends were cut back, 0 bases at V and 1 base at J, with 10 bases in the middle. The germline gives CDR1 MNHNY, CDR2 SVGAGI (reference sequence). CDR3 in DNA: TGTGCCAGCAGTTACTCGGAATCCGGGTCCTACGAGCAGTACGTC. Protein: CASSYSESGSYEQYV.

Note on this clone: This specimen includes other DNA sequences encoding the same CDR3. This sequence joins TRBV6-5 and TRBJ1-6; tentative D call: TRBD1 (6 bases). The CDR3 length is 15 residues. The germline gives CDR1 MNHEY, CDR2 SVGAGI. Trimming took 5 bases from V and 2 from J, leaving 10 bases between them. The DNA of the CDR3 is TGTGCCAGCAGTCGACAGGACCCCTATAATTCACCCCTCCACTTT. Protein: CASSRQDPYNSPLHF.

This sequence joins TRBV3-1 (or the pseudogene TRBV3-2) and TRBJ2-7; D may be TRBD1 (5 bases). The CDR3 totals 14 residues. CDR1 and CDR2 from the germline V gene are LGHDT and YNNKEL (reference sequence). Trimming took 5 bases from V and 2 from J, leaving 13 bases between them. In DNA form, the CDR3 reads TGTGCCAGCAGCTACGGACAATTCCCCTACGAGCAGTACGTC. This gives the protein CASSYGQFPYEQYV.

The rearrangement links TRBV11-2 to TRBJ1-4, with D hard to call. CDR1 is SGHAT and CDR2 is FQNNGV in the germline V gene. This CDR3 is 14 amino acids long. V lost 5 bases to trimming and J lost 2 bases, with 9 bases between them. This CDR3 reads CASSNQYTNEKLFF. The CDR3 nucleotides read TGTGCCAGCAGCAACCAGTATACTAATGAAAAACTGTTTTTT. The whole variable domain, filled in from reference TRBV11-2 and TRBJ1-4, reads EAGVAQSPRYKIIEKRQSVAFWCNPISGHATLYWYQQILGQGPKLLIQFQNNGVVDDSQLPKDRFSAERLKGVDSTLKIQPAKLEDSAVYLCASSNQYTNEKLFFGSGTQLSVL.